Each of the 23 T cell receptor beta chains below was sequenced from the same sample in a study of beta chain features in type 1 diabetes. The investigators reverse transcribed all of the isolated RNA, so they sequenced expressed TCRB transcripts. Produced via immunoSEQ multiplex PCR; TCRdb's table is partial and in-frame only. Of about 410,000 clones listed, around 13% are singletons. The sequencing input was naive CD4+ T cells from blood. The receptors derive from a man in his thirties or forties in good health.

This chain uses TRBV5-1 with TRBJ1-1; D is uncertain. The V gene's germline CDR1 is SGHRS and CDR2 YFSETQ. The length of the CDR3 is 15 residues. Trimming stripped 0 bases from V and 0 bases from J, with 9 bases between. The CDR3 here is CASSLANRLNTEAFF. As DNA, the CDR3 is TGCGCCAGCAGCTTGGCCAACAGACTGAACACTGAAGCTTTCTTT.

In its sample, this clone was seen a few times. The CDR3 nucleotides are TGTGCCTGGAGTGTATACAACCCAGATACGCAGTATTTT. Protein sequence: CAWSVYNPDTQYF. V is TRBV30 and J is TRBJ2-3, with D hard to call. Germline V lookup: CDR1 GTSNPN, CDR2 SVGIG (reference sequence). CDR3 length: 13 residues. Between the trimmed V and J ends, which lost 0 bases and 4 bases, there was a span of 8 bases.

V gene TRBV4-1 combines with J gene TRBJ1-2; D is possibly TRBD1 (5 bases). This CDR3 has 15 residues. Germline CDR1 reads MGHRA; CDR2 reads YSYEKL. The V and J ends lost 0 bases and 5 bases respectively, with 13 bases between them. This chain's CDR3 is CASSQESRGQYGYTF. The CDR3 nucleotides are TGCGCCAGCAGCCAAGAATCAAGGGGTCAGTATGGCTACACCTTC.

This chain joins TRBV18 and TRBJ2-6; TRBD1 is a possible D gene (5 bases). The CDR3 sequence is 13 residues long. The V end was cut by 8 bases, the J end by 0 bases, with 5 bases between. Germline assignment: CDR1 KGHSH and CDR2 LQKENI. The CDR3 spells CASQGSGANVLTF. The CDR3 DNA is TGTGCCAGCCAGGGCTCTGGGGCCAACGTCCTGACTTTC.

This chain connects TRBV9 to TRBJ2-1; 7 bases fit TRBD1. Per the germline V gene, CDR1 is SGDLS and CDR2 is YYNGEE. This CDR3 is 14 amino acids long. After removal of 3 bases from V and 7 bases from J, the junction contained 7 bases not matched to a gene. The CDR3 nucleotides read TGTGCCAGCAGCGCGGGGACAGTGGGGAATGAGCAGTTCTTC. Its protein is CASSAGTVGNEQFF.

The chain has TRBV6-6 and TRBJ2-3; 8 positions agree with TRBD1. This CDR3 contains 14 residues. The germline V gene has CDR1 MNHNY and CDR2 SVGAGI (reference sequence). The V and J ends lost 6 bases and 6 bases, in that order; junction bases with no gene match: 8. CDR3 nucleotide sequence: TGTGCCAGCAGGGACAGGGTGAAGGCGGATACGCAGTATTTT. Amino acids: CASRDRVKADTQYF.

Worth noting for this clone: The sample holds other DNA sequences that translate to the same CDR3. The chain has TRBV25-1 and TRBJ1-1; D is unclear. The CDR3 is 13 residues long. Germline V gene lookup returns CDR1 MGHDK and CDR2 SYGVNS. V was cut by 0 bases and J by 1 base, with 3 bases left in between. CDR3 loop: CASSEYRNTEAFF. Here the CDR3 DNA reads TGTGCCAGCAGTGAATATAGGAACACTGAAGCTTTCTTT. Based on the CDR3 plus reference TRBV25-1 and TRBJ1-1, the full variable domain is EADIYQTPRYLVIGTGKKITLECSQTMGHDKMYWYQQDPGMELHLIHYSYGVNSTEKGDLSSESTVSRIRTEHFPLTLESARPSHTSQYLCASSEYRNTEAFFGQGTRLTVV.

This clone turned up a few times. V and J are TRBV29-1 and TRBJ1-4, with 7 bases aligning to TRBD1. The CDR3 has 13 amino acids. Germline V gene data show CDR1 as SQVTM and CDR2 as ANQGSEA. The ends lost 5 bases at V and 2 bases at J; junction bases unmatched: 2. For the CDR3, the DNA is TGCAGCGTTAAGGGGGCGACTAATGAAAAACTGTTTTTT. Protein product: CSVKGATNEKLFF.

This clone was observed a few times. CDR3 sequence reads: CASSSTVQETQYF. For the CDR3, the DNA is TGTGCCAGCAGTTCTACCGTACAAGAGACCCAGTACTTC. The V gene is TRBV7-9, the J gene TRBJ2-5, with D unclear. Per germline, CDR1 SEHNR and CDR2 FQNEAQ (reference sequence). V was cut by 6 bases and J by 2 bases, with 10 bases left in between. This CDR3 spans 13 amino acids.

This clone was observed a handful of times. The rearrangement joins TRBV9 to TRBJ2-3; D possibly uses TRBD1 or TRBD2 (5 bases each). The CDR3 is 14 residues long. Germline lookup yields CDR1 SGDLS and CDR2 YYNGEE. Deletions cut 3 bases from V and 0 bases from J, with 8 bases between. Here the CDR3 DNA reads TGTGCCAGCAGCGCCCGGGACAGCACAGATACGCAGTATTTT. It specifies CASSARDSTDTQYF. Variable domain in full (rest from reference TRBV9 and TRBJ2-3): DSGVTQTPKHLITATGQRVTLRCSPRSGDLSVYWYQQSLDQGLQFLIQYYNGEERAKGNILERFSAQQFPDLHSELNLSSLELGDSALYFCASSARDSTDTQYFGPGTRLTVL.

The chain is built from TRBV10-3 and TRBJ1-1; maybe TRBD1 (6 bases). CDR3 size: 13 residues. Trimming removed 2 bases at V and 6 bases at J, with 10 bases between. Germline CDR1 ENHRY, CDR2 SYGVKD. This CDR3 reads CAISEGGVPEAFF. DNA for the CDR3: TGTGCCATCAGTGAGGGGGGCGTCCCTGAAGCTTTCTTT.

The chain is built from TRBV13 and TRBJ2-2, with TRBD2 matching over 7 bases. CDR3 length: 16 residues. Germline trimming cut 11 bases from V and 4 bases from J; bases unmatched to any gene: 16. Germline V lookup: CDR1 PRHDT, CDR2 FYEKMQ (reference sequence). In DNA, the CDR3 is TGTGCCCGGCCCCTTCCAGGGTCGGGGGGCACCGGGGAGCTGTTTTTT. This gives the protein CARPLPGSGGTGELFF.

This clone was recorded a few times. The chain recombines TRBV6-1 with TRBJ1-4; a possible D gene is TRBD1 (5 bases). Germline V gene lookup returns CDR1 MNHNS and CDR2 SASEGT. V lost 5 bases, J lost 7 bases, and 14 bases lay in between. The CDR3 runs to 14 residues. The CDR3 spells CASSSPGKIEKLFF. CDR3 in DNA: TGTGCCAGCAGTTCGCCAGGGAAGATTGAAAAACTGTTTTTT.

This clone occurred a few times. This chain uses TRBV18 with TRBJ2-1, with 13 nucleotides matching TRBD2. Trimming at V came to 2 bases and at J to 7 bases, leaving 11 bases not matched to a gene. The CDR3 runs 18 residues. Germline CDR1 and CDR2: KGHSH and LQKENI. CDR3 protein: CASSPKGGLAGVGNEQFF. The CDR3 nucleotides read TGTGCCAGCTCACCAAAAGGAGGACTAGCGGGAGTCGGGAATGAGCAGTTCTTC.

Note on this clone: The identical CDR3 is also encoded by other nucleotide sequences in the sample. This chain links TRBV7-9 with TRBJ1-2; D is unclear. Looked up from germline, CDR1 is SEHNR and CDR2 is FQNEAQ (reference sequence). The V end lost 5 bases, the J end lost 4 bases, and 8 bases lay between the germline ends. This CDR3 has 12 amino acids. CDR3 in amino acids: CASSLLSYGYTF. The DNA of the CDR3 is TGTGCCAGCAGCCTCTTGAGCTATGGCTACACCTTC.

This clone came up a few times. The chain is built from TRBV5-1 and TRBJ1-2, with 9 bases aligning to TRBD1. The CDR3 covers 14 residues. The germline gives CDR1 SGHRS, CDR2 YFSETQ. Trimming removed 4 bases from V and 8 bases from J; junction bases left unmatched: 9. The CDR3 bases are TGCGCCAGCAGCCTGGACAGGGGAGCTGCAGGCTACACCTTC. Its protein is CASSLDRGAAGYTF.

The chain carries TRBV11-2 and TRBJ2-7; D is ambiguous. The CDR3 spans 13 residues. Trimming pared 5 bases from V and 4 bases from J, leaving 12 bases between. Germline CDR1 and CDR2: SGHAT and FQNNGV. Here the CDR3 reads CASSHWTDYEQYF. The DNA for the CDR3 is TGTGCCAGCAGCCACTGGACCGATTACGAGCAGTACTTC.

This chain uses TRBV4-1 with TRBJ2-1; TRBD2 matches at 12 bases. This CDR3 has 18 amino acids. Germline CDR1 and CDR2: MGHRA and YSYEKL. Trimming at V came to 3 bases and at J to 8 bases, leaving 14 bases not matched to a gene. The CDR3 nucleotides are TGCGCCAGCAGCCACGCCACTAGCGGGGGGCGAATCGGGCATGAGCAGTTCTTC. It is translated as CASSHATSGGRIGHEQFF.

CDR3 residues: CASSATSGEYNEQFF. For the CDR3, the DNA is TGTGCCAGCAGCGCCACTAGCGGGGAATACAATGAGCAGTTCTTC. The V and J genes are TRBV5-4 and TRBJ2-1; 10 bases line up with TRBD2. The germline CDR1 and CDR2 sequences are SGHNT and YYREEE (reference sequence). CDR3 length equals 15 residues. The V segment lost 4 bases and the J segment 4 bases; nucleotides outside the gene matches: 5.

This chain connects TRBV14 to TRBJ2-7; D gene unclear. This CDR3 has 12 amino acids. Germline values: CDR1 SGHDN, CDR2 FVKESK. V lost 5 bases, J lost 9 bases, and 14 bases lay in between. The CDR3 DNA sequence: TGTGCCAGCAGCAACACCGCCTATGGGCAGTACTTC. Amino acid sequence: CASSNTAYGQYF.

CDR3 DNA sequence: TGTGCCAGCAGTGAATCCGGGTCGAGGAATGAGCAGTTCTTC. It codes for CASSESGSRNEQFF. The chain recombines TRBV25-1 with TRBJ2-1; unclear D gene. This CDR3 is built from 14 residues. V lost 1 base and J lost 7, with 11 bases in between. In germline, CDR1 is MGHDK, CDR2 SYGVNS. Full variable domain (outside the CDR3, taken from reference TRBV25-1 and TRBJ2-1): EADIYQTPRYLVIGTGKKITLECSQTMGHDKMYWYQQDPGMELHLIHYSYGVNSTEKGDLSSESTVSRIRTEHFPLTLESARPSHTSQYLCASSESGSRNEQFFGPGTRLTVL.

The chain couples TRBV25-1 to TRBJ2-3; D is uncertain. Trimming took 6 bases from V and 1 from J, leaving 8 bases between them. Looked up from germline, CDR1 is MGHDK and CDR2 is SYGVNS. The CDR3 is 13 amino acids. The CDR3 nucleotides read TGTGCCAGCAGGCCCCACGGCACAGATACGCAGTATTTT. This gives the protein CASRPHGTDTQYF. Using reference TRBV25-1 and TRBJ2-3 for the parts outside the CDR3, the full variable domain is EADIYQTPRYLVIGTGKKITLECSQTMGHDKMYWYQQDPGMELHLIHYSYGVNSTEKGDLSSESTVSRIRTEHFPLTLESARPSHTSQYLCASRPHGTDTQYFGPGTRLTVL.

The rearrangement links TRBV5-1 to TRBJ1-1; TRBD1 might be the D (6 bases). The CDR3 length is 15 residues. CDR1 is SGHRS, CDR2 YFSETQ, per germline. Trimming pared 6 bases from V and 1 base from J, leaving 16 bases between. The CDR3 is CASTTTGAKNTEAFF. The CDR3 DNA sequence: TGCGCCAGCACCACGACGGGGGCCAAGAACACTGAAGCTTTCTTT.